The sequence of this T cell receptor beta chain was determined in a study of brain T cells in children with intractable seizures. Sequencing was performed with immunoSEQ multiplex PCR; in TCRdb, only in-frame clones are kept and a portion is missing. The sample carries about 40,000 clones, 75% to 95% recorded once. Only cases whose brain tissue showed the highest T cell transcript signatures were sequenced. The receptor comes from a girl aged 2 to 10 with tuberous sclerosis and intractable seizures. The source was peripheral blood, collected at surgery.

CDR3: CASSLVPVGTGYSPLHF. CDR3 bases: TGTGCCAGCAGCTTGGTCCCCGTAGGGACAGGGTATTCACCCCTCCACTTT. The V gene is TRBV5-6, the J gene TRBJ1-6; 9 nucleotides match TRBD1. Losses at the gene ends were 0 bases for V and 8 bases for J; bases not matched to a gene: 9. The CDR3 contains 17 residues. Per the germline V gene, CDR1 is SGHDT and CDR2 is YYEEEE.